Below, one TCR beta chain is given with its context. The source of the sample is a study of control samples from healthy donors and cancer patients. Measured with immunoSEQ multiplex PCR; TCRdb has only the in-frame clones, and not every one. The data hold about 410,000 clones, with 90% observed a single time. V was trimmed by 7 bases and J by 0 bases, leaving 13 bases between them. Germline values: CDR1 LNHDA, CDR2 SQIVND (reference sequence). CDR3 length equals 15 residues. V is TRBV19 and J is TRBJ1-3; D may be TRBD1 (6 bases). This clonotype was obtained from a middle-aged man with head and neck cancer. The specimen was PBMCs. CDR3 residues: CASTRQAGSGNTIYF. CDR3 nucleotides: TGTGCCAGTACCCGACAGGCCGGCTCTGGAAACACCATATATTTT.